This is a list of T cell receptor beta chains from one sample in a study of vaccination and CD4 T cells after COVID-19. TCRdb re-called the PCR reads with MiXCR, one entry per CDR3 protein. Among 6,500 to 8,500 distinct CDR3 sequences listed, less than 80% were seen once. These TCRs' antigens remain unknown. Sample: cultured CD4+ T cells from blood, taken after SARS-CoV-2 vaccination. The receptors come from a human donor with COVID-19. CDR3s include the opening cysteine and the closing phenylalanine or tryptophan. Each record gives: D gene, V gene, clone size, J gene, CDR3 DNA, CDR3 protein. The D gene is left open where the match is weak. Clone size is not always given. Where it is, it says once, few, many or a class for expanded clones.

d_call: .
v_call: TRBV27
clone_size: .
j_call: TRBJ2-2
cdr3_nt: TGTGCCAGCAGTTCACACCCCTTCTCCGGGGAGCTGTTTTTT
cdr3_aa: CASSSHPFSGELFF

d_call: .
v_call: TRBV7-9
clone_size: few
j_call: TRBJ2-3
cdr3_nt: TGTGCCAGCAGCTTAACATCTCGGTCAGGTGCGAGCACAGATACGCAGTATTTT
cdr3_aa: CASSLTSRSGASTDTQYF

d_call: .
v_call: TRBV20-1
clone_size: once
j_call: TRBJ2-2
cdr3_nt: TGCAGTGCCCGTGGAGGATCTTTGGTCGGGGAGCTGTTTTTT
cdr3_aa: CSARGGSLVGELFF

d_call: .
v_call: TRBV10-3
clone_size: .
j_call: TRBJ2-3
cdr3_nt: TGTGCCATCAGTGAGTCAGGGGGTAGTATAGATACGCAGTATTTT
cdr3_aa: CAISESGGSIDTQYF

d_call: .
v_call: TRBV2
clone_size: .
j_call: TRBJ1-5
cdr3_nt: TGTGCCAGCAGTGTAACCGGCAATCAGCCCCAGCATTTT
cdr3_aa: CASSVTGNQPQHF

d_call: .
v_call: TRBV11-2
clone_size: .
j_call: TRBJ2-2
cdr3_nt: TGTGCCAGCACCCCACGTTGGGGGAACACCGGGGAGCTGTTTTTT
cdr3_aa: CASTPRWGNTGELFF

d_call: TRBD2
v_call: TRBV12-3/TRBV12-4
clone_size: .
j_call: TRBJ2-5
cdr3_nt: TGTGCCAGCAGTTTAGGGCTAGCGGGAGAGACCCAGTACTTC
cdr3_aa: CASSLGLAGETQYF

d_call: .
v_call: TRBV27
clone_size: .
j_call: TRBJ1-1
cdr3_nt: TGTGCCAGCAGTTGGGGTGAGGGGGGACTAGCTTTCTTT
cdr3_aa: CASSWGEGGLAFF

d_call: TRBD1
v_call: TRBV19
clone_size: .
j_call: TRBJ2-5
cdr3_nt: TGTGCCAGTAGTATCACACAGGGGACCTCGGAGACCCAGTACTTC
cdr3_aa: CASSITQGTSETQYF

d_call: TRBD1
v_call: TRBV20-1
clone_size: .
j_call: TRBJ1-3
cdr3_nt: TGCAGTGCTAGAGACGACAGGGACTCTGGAAACACCATATATTTT
cdr3_aa: CSARDDRDSGNTIYF

d_call: TRBD1
v_call: TRBV20-1
clone_size: few
j_call: TRBJ2-3
cdr3_nt: TGCAGTGCTAGAGCCGGGACAGGGATCACAGATACGCAGTATTTT
cdr3_aa: CSARAGTGITDTQYF

d_call: TRBD1
v_call: TRBV5-4
clone_size: .
j_call: TRBJ1-5
cdr3_nt: TGCGCCAGCAGCTTGGGTGGGCAGGGGGTAAATCAGCCCCAGCATTTT
cdr3_aa: CASSLGGQGVNQPQHF

d_call: TRBD1
v_call: TRBV7-7
clone_size: .
j_call: TRBJ1-1
cdr3_nt: TGTGCTAGCAGCTTGGACAGGGGGCAAATTGCTTTCTTT
cdr3_aa: CASSLDRGQIAFF

d_call: .
v_call: TRBV21-1
clone_size: .
j_call: TRBJ2-1
cdr3_nt: TGTGCCAGCAGCAAAGTTCGCGAGTTCTTC
cdr3_aa: CASSKVREFF

d_call: TRBD2
v_call: TRBV5-1
clone_size: .
j_call: TRBJ2-7
cdr3_nt: TGCGCCAGCACTTCGGGCCCCGGGGGGAGAACCTACGAGCAGTACTTC
cdr3_aa: CASTSGPGGRTYEQYF

d_call: .
v_call: TRBV6-2/TRBV6-3
clone_size: .
j_call: TRBJ1-6
cdr3_nt: TGTGCCAGCACCGGGACGGGACGGGGCTCACCCCTCCACTTT
cdr3_aa: CASTGTGRGSPLHF

d_call: .
v_call: TRBV6-2/TRBV6-3
clone_size: .
j_call: TRBJ2-7
cdr3_nt: TGTGCCACCGAATGGGCGCTGAGCTCCTACGAGCAGTACTTC
cdr3_aa: CATEWALSSYEQYF

d_call: .
v_call: TRBV4-3
clone_size: .
j_call: TRBJ1-2
cdr3_nt: TGCGCCAGCAGCCAAGATGGGTTGGATCAGACCATCAACTATGGCTACACCTTC
cdr3_aa: CASSQDGLDQTINYGYTF

d_call: .
v_call: TRBV19
clone_size: .
j_call: TRBJ2-7
cdr3_nt: TGTGCCAGTAGTGGGATCTACGAGCAGTACTTC
cdr3_aa: CASSGIYEQYF

d_call: .
v_call: TRBV20-1
clone_size: .
j_call: TRBJ2-7
cdr3_nt: TGCAGTGCTCGCCTCCGGACAGTGGGCTACGAGCAGTACTTC
cdr3_aa: CSARLRTVGYEQYF

d_call: TRBD1
v_call: TRBV20-1
clone_size: few
j_call: TRBJ1-5
cdr3_nt: TGCAGTGCTAGTTCCCACCTGGACAGGTTCAATCAGCCCCAGCATTTT
cdr3_aa: CSASSHLDRFNQPQHF

d_call: .
v_call: TRBV6-5
clone_size: once
j_call: TRBJ1-6
cdr3_nt: TGTGCCAGCAGTTACTCCATCAGGGGTTCCAGCTCCTATAATTCACCCCTCCACTTT
cdr3_aa: CASSYSIRGSSSYNSPLHF

d_call: TRBD2
v_call: TRBV5-1
clone_size: once
j_call: TRBJ2-2
cdr3_nt: TGCGCCAGCAGCTATATAGCGGGGGATGTCTCCGGGGAGCTGTTTTTT
cdr3_aa: CASSYIAGDVSGELFF

d_call: TRBD1
v_call: TRBV7-8
clone_size: .
j_call: TRBJ2-1
cdr3_nt: TGTGCCAGCAGCCGGGACAGGGCAGATGAGCAGTTCTTC
cdr3_aa: CASSRDRADEQFF

d_call: .
v_call: TRBV19
clone_size: .
j_call: TRBJ1-6
cdr3_nt: TGTGCCAGTAGTATTGGGGGATTTTATAATTCACCCCTCCACTTT
cdr3_aa: CASSIGGFYNSPLHF

d_call: .
v_call: TRBV5-6
clone_size: .
j_call: TRBJ2-7
cdr3_nt: TGTGCCAGCAGCTTGCCTCGGGGTCGTGGGTCCTACGAGCAGTACTTC
cdr3_aa: CASSLPRGRGSYEQYF

d_call: .
v_call: TRBV20-1
clone_size: .
j_call: TRBJ2-1
cdr3_nt: TGCAGTGCGAGAGGGCATAAAACTGAGCAGTTCTTC
cdr3_aa: CSARGHKTEQFF

d_call: .
v_call: TRBV29-1
clone_size: .
j_call: TRBJ1-1
cdr3_nt: TGCAGCGTTGATAGGGCCGGCGCTGAAGCTTTCTTT
cdr3_aa: CSVDRAGAEAFF

d_call: .
v_call: TRBV19
clone_size: .
j_call: TRBJ2-2
cdr3_nt: TGTGCCAGTAGTATGGTTGCGGGGGCCACCGGGGAGCTGTTTTTT
cdr3_aa: CASSMVAGATGELFF

d_call: .
v_call: TRBV11-3
clone_size: once
j_call: TRBJ2-6
cdr3_nt: TGTGCCAGCAGCCGCGGGGCGGGTTCTGGGGCCAACGTCCTGACTTTC
cdr3_aa: CASSRGAGSGANVLTF

d_call: TRBD1
v_call: TRBV19
clone_size: few
j_call: TRBJ2-2
cdr3_nt: TGTGCCAGTAGCCCTACGACAGGGGGCACCGGGGAGCTGTTTTTT
cdr3_aa: CASSPTTGGTGELFF

d_call: .
v_call: TRBV21-1
clone_size: once
j_call: TRBJ1-3
cdr3_nt: TGTGCCAGCAGCAAAAGTAGGACGGGGTCCTCTGGAAACACCATATATTTT
cdr3_aa: CASSKSRTGSSGNTIYF

d_call: TRBD2
v_call: TRBV7-9
clone_size: .
j_call: TRBJ2-5
cdr3_nt: TGCGCCAGCAGCTTGGGGGGTAGCGGGGGACGAGAGACCCAGTACTTC
cdr3_aa: CASSLGGSGGRETQYF

d_call: TRBD2
v_call: TRBV20-1
clone_size: .
j_call: TRBJ2-5
cdr3_nt: TGCAGTGCTCCCGAGCGGGGGGGCCGAGAGACCCAGTACTTC
cdr3_aa: CSAPERGGRETQYF

d_call: TRBD1
v_call: TRBV11-2
clone_size: .
j_call: TRBJ1-4
cdr3_nt: TGTGCCAACAGCTTAGAGGGCCCCCGGGACAGACGCGAAAAACTGTTTTTT
cdr3_aa: CANSLEGPRDRREKLFF

d_call: TRBD1
v_call: TRBV6-5
clone_size: once
j_call: TRBJ1-1
cdr3_nt: TGTGCCAGCAGTTACTCCCCTCATCCCGGGGCAGGGGGCACTGAAGCTTTCTTT
cdr3_aa: CASSYSPHPGAGGTEAFF

d_call: .
v_call: TRBV9
clone_size: .
j_call: TRBJ1-6
cdr3_nt: TGTGCCAGCAGCGCACAGGGTTCGTCTAATTCACCCCTCCACTTT
cdr3_aa: CASSAQGSSNSPLHF